These 2 T cell receptor beta chains were all obtained from the same sample, sequenced in a study of shared clonotypes between healthy human individuals. Repertoires were generated with immunoSEQ multiplex PCR, while TCRdb's copy carries only in-frame clones and drops some. The sample lists about 2.4 million clones, about 92% occurring once. Sequenced: naive CD4+ T cells sorted from blood. Subset given: CD45RA+ positively selected. The receptors originated from a man aged 18 to 30 in good health.

Only a few counts were recorded for this clone. This chain links TRBV10-3 with TRBJ2-7, with 11 bases aligning to TRBD2. Germline V gene sequence: CDR1 ENHRY, CDR2 SYGVKD. The V gene end was trimmed by 5 bases and the J gene end by 5 bases; junction bases not matched to a gene: 5. This CDR3 is built from 14 residues. CDR3 protein: CAISWTSGHDEQYF. The CDR3 DNA reads as TGTGCCATCAGTTGGACTAGCGGGCACGACGAGCAGTACTTC.

The gene calls are TRBV7-9 and TRBJ2-3; D call uncertain. Looked up from germline, CDR1 is SEHNR and CDR2 is FQNEAQ (reference sequence). The CDR3 totals 12 residues. V lost 7 bases and J lost 8, with 13 bases in between. CDR3 DNA sequence: TGTGCCAGCAAAGGTACGCTCGGTACGCAGTATTTT. Its protein is CASKGTLGTQYF.